This T cell receptor beta chain came from a study of T cells in Graves' hyperthyroidism and ophthalmopathy (dated by TCRdb to about 2019). About the study as a whole: Peripheral blood samples were taken at initial diagnosis, before any treatment was given. After blood sampling, hyperthyroidism patients were treated with methimazole at a starting dose of 30 mg daily, and ophthalmopathy patients were treated with high-dose intravenous methylprednisolone. In addition, the study compared T-cell repertoires in thyroid tissue and in blood from five to seven Graves' hyperthyroidism patients. An independent validation cohort of around 19 hyperthyroidism patients and some 15 patients who later progressed to ophthalmopathy tested prospective prediction of ophthalmopathy. For training and testing, the roughly 100 patients in the discovery cohort were randomly divided in a 7:3 ratio. TCR V-J signatures able to tell the groups apart were searched for in a discovery cohort of 100 patients, of whom roughly 42 had Graves' ophthalmopathy and under 65 had stable Graves' hyperthyroidism. According to the paper, TCR Vbeta CDR3 sequencing was carried out on over 130 peripheral blood samples, which came from 40 to 45 ophthalmopathy, 80 or so hyperthyroidism and approximately 17 progressor patients.

The study at large found these results: During validation, the model predicted progression to ophthalmopathy a median of around six months ahead of onset, with more than 55% sensitivity and under 85% specificity. A model built on a 13 V-J signature distinguished ophthalmopathy from stable hyperthyroidism, reaching 87.88% sensitivity and about 81% specificity in cross-validation and 80%/75% in testing. Most expanded thyroid clonotypes (frequency above 0.001) were also detected in blood, a finding suggesting that blood repertoires may reflect thyroid immune responses. Sample size was not statistically predetermined, and blinding of investigators to group allocation was not performed.

Graves' hyperthyroidism was defined as stable when no progression to ophthalmopathy occurred over 18 months of follow-up. Hyperthyroidism patients were newly diagnosed, with disease duration under 2 months, and aged 18 to 65 years. Exclusion was applied to patients with uncontrolled infections, other autoimmune diseases, pregnancy or lactation. Diagnoses were based on clinical symptoms, serum thyroxine and TRAb, thyroid ultrasound and orbital computed tomography. PBMCs were separated from around 9.1 ml of fresh peripheral blood using Ficoll-Paque density gradient centrifugation. Total RNA was extracted using Trizol reagent, and RNA quality was assessed on an Agilent 2100 Bioanalyzer. Trimming takes 0 bases from V and 5 bases from J, and the germline ends sit 16 bases apart. Via the germline V gene (reference sequence), CDR1 is DFQATT and CDR2 SNEGSKA. The CDR3 contains 15 residues, cysteine and phenylalanine counted. The retained sequence is limited to the CDR3, 45 bases, with the frame set at the first base.

This clonotype has a count of ten or more. This clone's antigen is unknown. Per-base qualities were not stored, and no clone one base away is much larger. The TCR beta CDR3 regions were amplified from RNA transcripts. The TCR CDR3 was subjected to a first round of RT-PCR using the HTBI primer set and the Qiagen OneStep RT-PCR kit. Libraries were constructed in a second round of multiplex PCR, after which size selection and purification were carried out. The libraries were sequenced on an Illumina HiSeq2000 using paired-end 100 bp reads. Under the source paper's analysis protocol: SOAPnuke was used to process the raw data, throwing out any read that contained adapters or uncalled bases, had a mean Phred below 15, or lacked an exact constant-primer or identifier match. High-quality paired reads were merged using COPE v1.2.5, and each unique nucleotide sequence was defined as a clonotype. Clonotypes were aligned to IMGT TRBV, TRBD and TRBJ reference segments using MiTCR v1.1. Analysis was restricted to V-J combinations with a frequency above 0.0001, which covered roughly 99% of repertoires. The TCS score was defined as F50 (clonal expansion) divided by E x V (chaos), with BLOSUM62-based TCRdist calculated between CDR3 peptides within each V-J. Welch's t-statistics and random forest reduced roughly 540 V-J features to under 15, which were used in a naive Bayes classifier (R e1071). The raw public data were reprocessed by TCRdb itself: fastp quality trimming at Q25, MiXCR clonotype calling, in-frame beta chains only. Under each unique CDR3 protein, matching rows form one entry showing the most common genes and DNA. The V and J calls, along with clone size, are taken from TCRdb and not from the paper's own processing. Here the sample has approximately 600,000 distinct CDR3 sequences; 15% to 20% occur a single time. The ten largest clonotypes hold approximately 3.8% of the sample.

In this chain, TRBV20-1 is recombined with TRBJ1-1, with TRBD1 perhaps the D gene, on 6 matching bases. Specimen: blood. The clonotype was recovered from a woman in her 30s with Graves' hyperthyroidism. The DNA reads TGCAGTGCTAGAGACCCATACCAGGGGCGAACTGAAGCTTTCTTT. Its product reads: CSARDPYQGRTEAFF.